This T cell receptor beta chain stems from a study of T cell changes during pregnancy in multiple sclerosis. J lost 3 bases, V lost 2 bases, and 7 bases had no gene match. The CDR3 totals 17 residues. Germline CDR1 and CDR2: SGDLS and YYNGEE. Data came from immunoSEQ multiplex PCR; TCRdb stores just in-frame clones and leaves some out. The sample holds more than 90,000 clones, 91% seen once. J is TRBJ2-2 and V is TRBV9; 10 positions agree with TRBD1. Sequencing used peripheral blood, obtained in the second trimester of pregnancy. The origin of this receptor is a female donor with multiple sclerosis, enrolled in a pregnancy study. CDR3 bases: TGTGCCAGCAGCGTCCGTGGACAGGGGGTATACACCGGGGAGCTGTTTTTT. Its protein is CASSVRGQGVYTGELFF.